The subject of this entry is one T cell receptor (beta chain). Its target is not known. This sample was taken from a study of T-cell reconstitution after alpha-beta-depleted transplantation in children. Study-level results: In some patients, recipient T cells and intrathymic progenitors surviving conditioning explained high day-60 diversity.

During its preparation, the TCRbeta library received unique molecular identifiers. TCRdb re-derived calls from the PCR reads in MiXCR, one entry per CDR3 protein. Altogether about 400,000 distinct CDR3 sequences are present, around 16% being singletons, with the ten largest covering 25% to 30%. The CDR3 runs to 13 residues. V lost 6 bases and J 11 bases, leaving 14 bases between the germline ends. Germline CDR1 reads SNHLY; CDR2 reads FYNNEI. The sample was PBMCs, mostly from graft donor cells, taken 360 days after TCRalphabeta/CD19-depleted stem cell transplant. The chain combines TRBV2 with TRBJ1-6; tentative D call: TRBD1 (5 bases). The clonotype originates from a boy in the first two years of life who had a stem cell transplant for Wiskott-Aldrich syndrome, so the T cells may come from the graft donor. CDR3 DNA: TGTGCCAGCAGAGTGACCAGGGAAGCACCCCTCCACTTT. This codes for CASRVTREAPLHF.